The sequence of this T cell receptor beta chain was determined in a study of identical twins. Study outcomes and limitations: Excess twin sharing in beta out-of-frame sequences was weaker.

V was clipped by 3 bases and J by 7 bases; unmatched bases: 5. The CDR3 spans 13 residues. Germline CDR1 is SGHRS and CDR2 is YFSETQ. TCRdb fed the 5' RACE reads into MiXCR, producing one record per CDR3 protein. The sample holds roughly 1.6 million distinct CDR3 sequences, roughly a third seen once. The table lists this clonotype with many counts. Its antigen is not known. Sequencing was carried out using cord blood. The V and J genes are TRBV5-1 and TRBJ1-2; 8 bases align to TRBD1. The TCR was taken from a newborn girl in good health. Written as DNA, the CDR3 is TGCGCCAGCAGCTCGGACGGACAGGGTGGCTACACCTTC. It specifies CASSSDGQGGYTF.